This TCR beta chain comes out of a study of CD8+ T cells in alopecia areata (dated by TCRdb to the late 2010s). Describing the broader study: The treated patients took part in an open-label pilot trial in which moderate-to-severe alopecia areata was treated with oral tofacitinib at 5 to 10 mg twice daily. TCRbeta CDR3 regions were amplified by immunoSEQ multiplex PCR with 35 Vbeta forward and 13 Jbeta reverse primers. To study T cell clonal expansion in alopecia areata, the researchers applied high-throughput TCRbeta sequencing to both the C3H/HeJ mouse model and human patients. The RNA source kit depended on sample type: the PAXgene miRNA kit for fixed scalp, the miRNeasy kit for PBMCs, and the RNeasy kit for mouse skin. In humans, TCRbeta sequencing was performed on scalp tissue and on sorted CD4+ and CD8+ peripheral blood T cells from healthy controls and from patients with patchy or totalis/universalis alopecia areata. In treated patients, disease severity was measured using the SALT score, which gives the percentage of scalp surface area affected. Patients received tofacitinib for 6 to 18 months and were then followed off drug for 6 months to check for delayed response and recurrence. Scalp clonality was compared among normal scalp (n=4), patchy alopecia areata scalp (n=8), and alopecia totalis/universalis scalp (n=8). Tofacitinib-treated patients had biopsies at baseline and at 4 and 24 weeks of treatment, with a later scalp biopsy in several patients.

The paper as a whole reports these results and caveats: Compared with normal scalp, lesional scalp, particularly in alopecia totalis/universalis, had higher clonality and more expanded CD8+ clones, which suggests antigenic drive. Because the treated cohort was small and included a single nonresponder, larger studies are needed to assess links between baseline CD8+ expansion and response. During tofacitinib treatment, many expanded lesional clones stuck around in both scalp and blood, and this persistence may partly explain why relapse happens after treatment is stopped. Shared TCR sequences between patients were less evident than in mice, which may be partly attributable to HLA diversity in the patient population. Unlike mouse skin, which is dominated by gammadelta T cells, normal human skin has resident alphabeta T cells that are also sequenced, and this complicates analysis of the scalp TCR repertoire. Tofacitinib significantly lowered scalp clonality and the number of expanded CD8+ clones among the top 100 scalp clones.

As regards this clone: Its antigen remains undetermined. Per-nucleotide qualities are absent, and no much larger clonotype sits a single base away.

Including cysteine and phenylalanine, the CDR3 has 15 amino acids. Here the CDR3 DNA is all that survives: 45 bases in frame from base 1. V is cut back by 1 base and J by 5 bases, with 7 bases in the junction unmatched. According to the germline V gene (reference sequence), CDR1 reads LNHNV and CDR2 reads YYDKDF. The method was the immunoSEQ multiplex PCR assay. For TCR sequencing, RNA was extracted from every sample and reverse transcribed into cDNA to serve as template. SuperScript III was used to make first-strand cDNA, primed with a 2:1 mix of oligo-dT and random hexamers. A synthetic immune receptor repertoire was used to assess amplification bias, and residual bias was removed computationally. The authors processed their data as follows. Raw reads were preprocessed to remove errors, and CDR3 was defined according to IMGT conventions as the region from the conserved cysteine to phenylalanine. Clonality was computed as 1 minus the Shannon entropy, with the entropy normalized by log2 of the number of productive unique TCRs. Whether each scalp clone was CD4 or CD8 was inferred by checking scalp TCRbeta sequences against the CD4 and CD8 repertoires from sorted blood. TCRdb took over this immuneACCESS table, retaining in-frame rearrangements with V and J assigned. Such tables are incomplete; in checked studies, under half of the missing clones stem from an unresolved V gene, and the remainder is unexplained. V, J and clone size are those of that table, while D and trimming were read from the DNA. The sample contains about 200,000 clones, over 60% of them found a single time. Of the sample, roughly 4.2% falls within the top ten clones.

The time point label, read with the paper, signifies: around 29 days on oral tofacitinib. The treatment or condition tag for this specimen amounts to: oral pan-JAK inhibitor, 5-10 mg twice daily. Lesional scalp punch biopsies and peripheral blood were collected from alopecia areata patients. PBMCs were isolated by density centrifugation and stained for CD3, CD4 and CD8, after which CD4+ and CD8+ T cells were sorted on a FACSAria. This chain joins TRBV15 to TRBJ2-5, and TRBD2 aligns with 7 junction nucleotides. The TCR sequence derives from a human donor with alopecia areata. The sequencing used CD4+ T cells sorted from blood, collected at week 4, from a patient treated with tofacitinib. The encoded CDR3 is CATSRVGGEWETQYF. The nucleotide sequence reads as follows: TGTGCCACCAGCAGAGTGGGAGGGGAGTGGGAGACCCAGTACTTC.